The next 29 T cell receptor beta chains were all read from a single sample in a study of T cell changes during pregnancy in multiple sclerosis. Sequencing was performed with immunoSEQ multiplex PCR; in TCRdb, only in-frame clones are kept and a portion is missing. The sample includes approximately 44,000 clones, roughly nine tenths of them seen just once. This specimen was CD4+ T cells from peripheral blood mononuclear cells, taken in the first trimester of pregnancy. Receptors originate from a female donor with multiple sclerosis, enrolled in a pregnancy study.

This chain connects TRBV2 to TRBJ1-1, with D perhaps TRBD1 (6 bases). This CDR3 spans 14 amino acids. Trimming removed 3 bases at V and 5 bases at J, with 13 bases between. The germline gives CDR1 SNHLY, CDR2 FYNNEI. The CDR3: CASSDGGARTEAFF. The DNA for the CDR3 is TGTGCCAGCAGTGATGGGGGGGCGAGGACTGAAGCTTTCTTT. The full variable domain, rest sourced from reference TRBV2 and TRBJ1-1, is EPEVTQTPSHQVTQMGQEVILRCVPISNHLYFYWYRQILGQKVEFLVSFYNNEISEKSEIFDDQFSVERPDGSNFTLKIRSTKLEDSAMYFCASSDGGARTEAFFGQGTRLTVV.

The rearrangement uses TRBV5-1 and TRBJ2-5; weak D call: TRBD1 (6 bases). CDR3 length: 17 residues. Per germline, CDR1 SGHRS and CDR2 YFSETQ. V was clipped by 4 bases and J by 4 bases, with 23 bases between them. For the CDR3, the DNA is TGCGCCAGCAGCCGTAAACTCGGATCCGGGACAAGAGAGACCCAGTACTTC. Translated: CASSRKLGSGTRETQYF. Full variable domain (rest looked up from reference TRBV5-1 and TRBJ2-5): KAGVTQTPRYLIKTRGQQVTLSCSPISGHRSVSWYQQTPGQGLQFLFEYFSETQRNKGNFPGRFSGRQFSNSRSEMNVSTLELGDSALYLCASSRKLGSGTRETQYFGPGTRLLVL.

V is TRBV7-9 and J is TRBJ1-5, with D maybe TRBD1 (5 bases). Germline V gene data show CDR1 as SEHNR and CDR2 as FQNEAQ (reference sequence). Trimming removed 1 base from V and 7 bases from J, with 20 bases in between. There are 17 residues in the CDR3. The CDR3 bases are TGTGCCAGCAGCTTAGAGTTGTCGGGTAGGGGAAGGCAGCCCCAGCATTTT. Its translation is CASSLELSGRGRQPQHF.

J is TRBJ1-1 and V is TRBV18; 10 bases are shared with TRBD1. CDR1 is KGHSH, CDR2 LQKENI, per germline. This CDR3 has 15 amino acids. The junction had 4 bases not matched to a gene; V was cut back by 5 bases and J by 1 base. CDR3 in DNA: TGTGCCAGCTCAGACGGACAGGGGGGGAACACTGAAGCTTTCTTT. Amino acid sequence: CASSDGQGGNTEAFF.

The chain uses TRBV5-6 and TRBJ2-1; D is unclear. V lost 4 bases and J 9 bases, leaving 11 bases between the germline ends. Germline CDR1 SGHDT, CDR2 YYEEEE. This CDR3 comprises 12 residues. The CDR3 region is CASSLWFGEQFF. DNA for the CDR3: TGTGCCAGCAGCCTGTGGTTCGGTGAGCAGTTCTTC. Combining the CDR3 with reference TRBV5-6 and TRBJ2-1 gives the whole variable domain DAGVTQSPTHLIKTRGQQVTLRCSPKSGHDTVSWYQQALGQGPQFIFQYYEEEERQRGNFPDRFSGHQFPNYSSELNVNALLLGDSALYLCASSLWFGEQFFGPGTRLTVL.

The gene calls are TRBV29-1 and TRBJ2-7; the D gene is possibly TRBD2 (5 bases). Trimming took off 5 bases at V and 6 bases at J, with 11 bases between the two ends. The CDR3 length is 11 residues. Germline V lookup: CDR1 SQVTM, CDR2 ANQGSEA. The CDR3 DNA is TGCAGCGTTACTAGTTTCCTCGAGCAGTACTTC. Amino acids: CSVTSFLEQYF.

This rearrangement joins TRBV7-2 to TRBJ2-1, with 9 positions matching TRBD1. Germline assignment: CDR1 SGHTA and CDR2 FQGNSA. The CDR3 spans 16 residues. The ends lost 6 bases at V and 4 bases at J; junction bases unmatched: 10. The CDR3 reads CASRRQTGTGYNEQFF. CDR3 DNA sequence: TGTGCCAGCAGGCGACAGACCGGGACAGGGTACAATGAGCAGTTCTTC.

This clone was recorded once. The chain uses TRBV9 and TRBJ2-7; TRBD2 is a possible D gene (6 bases). The V and J ends lost 4 bases and 7 bases respectively, with 18 bases between them. The CDR3 has 14 residues. CDR1 is SGDLS, CDR2 YYNGEE, per germline. The CDR3 is CASSISGTPKEQYF. CDR3 sequence (DNA): TGTGCCAGCAGCATCTCCGGGACTCCTAAAGAGCAGTACTTC.

This chain links TRBV5-4 with TRBJ2-2, with 8 bases that match TRBD2. V shed 4 bases, J shed 7 bases, and the junction held 3 bases outside the gene matches. The CDR3 is 13 residues long. Germline loops: CDR1 SGHNT, CDR2 YYREEE (reference sequence). CDR3 bases: TGTGCCAGCAGCCGGGAGGGAGGCGGGGAGCTGTTTTTT. Protein: CASSREGGGELFF.

This rearrangement joins TRBV25-1 to TRBJ2-1, with D hard to call. Trimming took off 4 bases at V and 5 bases at J, with 12 bases between the two ends. CDR3 length equals 14 residues. CDR1 is MGHDK and CDR2 is SYGVNS in the germline V gene. The CDR3 protein is CASSAAGNNNEQFF. The CDR3 nucleotides read TGTGCCAGCAGTGCGGCAGGTAACAACAATGAGCAGTTCTTC.

The count of this clone is one. J is TRBJ2-6 and V is TRBV28; D perhaps matches TRBD1 (6 bases). V was trimmed by 5 bases and J by 0 bases, leaving 17 bases between them. There are 18 residues in the CDR3. The germline V gene encodes CDR1 MDHEN and CDR2 SYDVKM. The CDR3 DNA is TGTGCCAGCAGTAACCTGGACAGTACCTACTCTGGGGCCAACGTCCTGACTTTC. Translation gives CASSNLDSTYSGANVLTF.

This clone appeared once. The V call is TRBV2, the J call TRBJ1-5, with D tentatively TRBD1 (5 bases). Germline CDR1 reads SNHLY; CDR2 reads FYNNEI. The CDR3 extends over 15 amino acids. V was trimmed by 6 bases and J by 2 bases, leaving 14 bases between them. The CDR3, as DNA: TGTGCCAGCAGCGGGGACTCCCTGGGCAATCAGCCCCAGCATTTT. Its protein product is CASSGDSLGNQPQHF.

This sequence joins TRBV7-3 and TRBJ2-2; 8 bases fit TRBD2. The CDR3 length is 16 residues. After removal of 2 bases from V and 4 bases from J, the junction contained 6 bases not matched to a gene. Looked up from germline, CDR1 is SGHTA and CDR2 is FQGTGA. The CDR3, as DNA: TGTGCCAGCAGCTTAGAAAGCGGGAGTGTCACCGGGGAGCTGTTTTTT. The encoded protein is CASSLESGSVTGELFF.

The CDR3 loop reads CASSTLGRAVGPNEQFF. In nucleotides, the CDR3 is TGCGCCAGCAGCACCTTGGGTCGCGCGGTGGGGCCAAATGAGCAGTTCTTC. The chain combines TRBV5-1 with TRBJ2-1; tentative D call: TRBD1 (5 bases). Germline lookup yields CDR1 SGHRS and CDR2 YFSETQ. The CDR3 spans 17 residues. Trimming stripped 4 bases from V and 7 bases from J, with 24 bases between.

The rearrangement joins TRBV2 to TRBJ2-3; the match to TRBD2 covers 8 bases. The CDR3 has 17 residues. Germline-derived CDR1 and CDR2 are SNHLY and FYNNEI. The ends lost 6 bases at V and 5 bases at J; junction bases unmatched: 16. CDR3 protein: CASRITPGLGSGDTQYF. For the CDR3, the DNA is TGTGCCAGCAGGATAACCCCGGGACTAGGGTCGGGAGATACGCAGTATTTT.

The rearrangement joins TRBV5-6 to TRBJ2-7; no clear D gene. Between the trimmed V and J ends, which lost 3 bases and 4 bases, there was a span of 5 bases. Germline CDR1 and CDR2: SGHDT and YYEEEE. The CDR3 loop spans 11 amino acids. The CDR3 nucleotides read TGTGCCAGCAGCTCCAGATACGAGCAGTACTTC. It specifies CASSSRYEQYF. Full variable domain (remainder filled in from reference TRBV5-6 and TRBJ2-7): DAGVTQSPTHLIKTRGQQVTLRCSPKSGHDTVSWYQQALGQGPQFIFQYYEEEERQRGNFPDRFSGHQFPNYSSELNVNALLLGDSALYLCASSSRYEQYFGPGTRLTVT.

The CDR3 DNA sequence: TGCGCCAGCAGGTTGGAGGACTCGAGCGAGCAGTACTTC. It encodes CASRLEDSSEQYF. The V and J genes are TRBV23-1 and TRBJ2-7, with TRBD2 as a possible D gene (5 bases). TRBV23-1 is an ORF, and what it does is uncertain. The CDR3 is made up of 13 amino acids. V dropped 6 bases and J dropped 6 bases, with 15 bases sitting between them.

The chain uses TRBV5-4 and TRBJ1-2, with 11 nucleotides matching TRBD1. Germline lookup yields CDR1 SGHNT and CDR2 YYREEE (reference sequence). V lost 3 bases and J lost 4; bases outside the gene matches: 5. CDR3 length equals 15 residues. CDR3 region: CASSWGTGGAYGYTF. CDR3 nucleotides: TGTGCCAGCAGCTGGGGGACAGGGGGAGCCTATGGCTACACCTTC.

This clone was observed once. V usage is TRBV6-5 and J usage is TRBJ1-3; no reliable D call. Looked up from germline, CDR1 is MNHEY and CDR2 is SVGAGI. This CDR3 has 13 amino acids. The ends were cut back, 6 bases at V and 4 bases at J, with 10 bases in the middle. The CDR3 is CASSRGNGNTIYF. The CDR3 region has the DNA TGTGCCAGCAGCCGGGGAAACGGAAACACCATATATTTT.

The chain uses TRBV2 and TRBJ2-5, with D possibly matching TRBD2 (5 bases). Trimming removed 7 bases at V and 5 bases at J, with 17 bases between. Germline V lookup: CDR1 SNHLY, CDR2 FYNNEI. The CDR3 has 14 amino acids. CDR3 nucleotide sequence: TGTGCCAGCACCGGAAATAGTCCGGGGGAGACCCAGTACTTC. It codes for CASTGNSPGETQYF.

The chain links TRBV5-8 to TRBJ2-2, with unresolved D. CDR1 SGHTS and CDR2 YDEGEE come from the germline V gene. Trimming stripped 1 base from V and 4 bases from J, with 8 bases between. The CDR3 runs to 14 residues. CDR3 bases: TGTGCCAGCAGCTTGCTTTTCTTCACCGGGGAGCTGTTTTTT. It translates to CASSLLFFTGELFF.

The chain carries TRBV28 and TRBJ2-1; 8 nucleotides agree with TRBD2. The V segment lost 8 bases and the J segment 15 bases; nucleotides outside the gene matches: 15. This CDR3 contains 13 residues. Germline values: CDR1 MDHEN, CDR2 SYDVKM. This CDR3 reads CASSQGSRTSTFF. Written as DNA, the CDR3 is TGTGCCAGCTCCCAAGGCTCGAGGACTAGCACGTTCTTC.

The gene calls are TRBV5-1 and TRBJ2-7; TRBD2 agrees at 13 bases. The CDR3 is 15 amino acids. The germline CDR1 and CDR2 sequences are SGHRS and YFSETQ. The J segment lost 3 bases and the V segment lost 4 bases, leaving 4 bases of the junction unmatched. The DNA for the CDR3 is TGCGCCAGCAGCAAGGGACTAGCGGGAATCTACGAGCAGTACTTC. Translation: CASSKGLAGIYEQYF.

The chain employs TRBV5-1 and TRBJ2-1, with D maybe TRBD2 (5 bases). The CDR3 runs to 13 residues. V was pared by 2 bases and J by 10 bases, with 13 bases between. Germline loops: CDR1 SGHRS, CDR2 YFSETQ. DNA of the CDR3: TGCGCCAGCAGCTTTACCGGGAACTACGAGCAGTTCTTC. Translating gives CASSFTGNYEQFF.

The chain couples TRBV9 to TRBJ2-7, with D perhaps matching TRBD2 (5 bases). The V and J ends lost 3 bases and 5 bases respectively, with 15 bases between them. CDR1 and CDR2 (germline): SGDLS, YYNGEE. CDR3 length: 14 amino acids. The CDR3 loop reads CASSAIGVDNEQYF. As DNA, the CDR3 is TGTGCCAGCAGCGCCATCGGGGTAGACAACGAGCAGTACTTC. Full variable domain (missing parts from reference TRBV9 and TRBJ2-7): DSGVTQTPKHLITATGQRVTLRCSPRSGDLSVYWYQQSLDQGLQFLIQYYNGEERAKGNILERFSAQQFPDLHSELNLSSLELGDSALYFCASSAIGVDNEQYFGPGTRLTVT.

This chain uses TRBV27 with TRBJ1-1; D not certain. Germline values: CDR1 MNHEY, CDR2 SMNVEV (reference sequence). V lost 0 bases to trimming and J lost 4 bases, with 6 bases between them. The CDR3 length is 13 residues. CDR3 in amino acids: CASSLSGGTEAFF. The DNA of the CDR3 is TGTGCCAGCAGTTTATCGGGAGGCACTGAAGCTTTCTTT.

The chain combines TRBV6-5 with TRBJ2-1; D call uncertain. The CDR3 runs 15 residues. The germline CDR1 and CDR2 sequences are MNHEY and SVGAGI. Trimming took off 1 base at V and 4 bases at J, with 11 bases between the two ends. Written as DNA, the CDR3 is TGTGCCAGCAGTTACTTACGTGGGCAATACAATGAGCAGTTCTTC. Protein product: CASSYLRGQYNEQFF.

This clone appeared a few times. This chain uses TRBV5-1 with TRBJ1-1; 7 nucleotides agree with TRBD1. The length of the CDR3 is 12 residues. Trimming removed 3 bases from V and 7 bases from J; junction bases left unmatched: 3. Germline V CDR1 and CDR2: SGHRS, YFSETQ. The CDR3 nucleotides are TGCGCCAGCAGCTGGGGGACAGATGAAGCTTTCTTT. Amino acid sequence: CASSWGTDEAFF.

The chain links TRBV7-2 to TRBJ2-5; D might be TRBD2 (6 bases). This CDR3 has 14 residues. The V and J ends lost 0 bases and 4 bases respectively, with 9 bases between them. The germline V gene has CDR1 SGHTA and CDR2 FQGNSA. CDR3 coding DNA: TGTGCCAGCAGCTTAGCTGGGGGGTTAGAGACCCAGTACTTC. Translating gives CASSLAGGLETQYF.